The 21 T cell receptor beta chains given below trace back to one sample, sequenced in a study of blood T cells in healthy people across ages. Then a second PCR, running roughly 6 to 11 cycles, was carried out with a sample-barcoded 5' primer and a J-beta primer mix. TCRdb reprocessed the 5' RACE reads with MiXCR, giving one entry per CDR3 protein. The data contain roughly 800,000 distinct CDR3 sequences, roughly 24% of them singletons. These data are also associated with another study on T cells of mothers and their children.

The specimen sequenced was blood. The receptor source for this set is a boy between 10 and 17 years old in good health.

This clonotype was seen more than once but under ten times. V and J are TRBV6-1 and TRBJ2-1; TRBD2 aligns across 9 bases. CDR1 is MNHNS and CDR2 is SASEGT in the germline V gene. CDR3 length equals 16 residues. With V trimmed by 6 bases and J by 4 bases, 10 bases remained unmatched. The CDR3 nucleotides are TGTGCCAGCAGGGCCCAAGCGGGGGGACGATACAATGAGCAGTTCTTC. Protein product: CASRAQAGGRYNEQFF.

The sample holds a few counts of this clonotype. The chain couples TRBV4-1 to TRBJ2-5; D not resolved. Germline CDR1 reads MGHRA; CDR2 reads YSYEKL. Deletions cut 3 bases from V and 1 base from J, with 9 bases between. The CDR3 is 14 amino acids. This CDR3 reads CASSQRNIQETQYF. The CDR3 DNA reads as TGCGCCAGCAGCCAGAGGAATATCCAAGAGACCCAGTACTTC.

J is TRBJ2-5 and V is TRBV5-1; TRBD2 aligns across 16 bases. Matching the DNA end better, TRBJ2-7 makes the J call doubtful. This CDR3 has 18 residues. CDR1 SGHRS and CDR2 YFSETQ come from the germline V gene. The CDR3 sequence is CASTWGLAGGSEKREQYF. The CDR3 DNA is TGCGCCAGCACCTGGGGACTAGCGGGGGGGAGCGAAAAACGCGAGCAGTACTTC.

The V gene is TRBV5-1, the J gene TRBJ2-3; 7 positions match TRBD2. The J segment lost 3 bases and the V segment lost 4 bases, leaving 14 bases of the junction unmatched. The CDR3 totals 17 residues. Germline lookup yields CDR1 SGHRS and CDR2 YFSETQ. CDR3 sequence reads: CASSLGGGTYRTDTQYF. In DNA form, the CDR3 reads TGCGCCAGCAGCCTTGGGGGAGGGACCTACCGGACAGATACGCAGTATTTT.

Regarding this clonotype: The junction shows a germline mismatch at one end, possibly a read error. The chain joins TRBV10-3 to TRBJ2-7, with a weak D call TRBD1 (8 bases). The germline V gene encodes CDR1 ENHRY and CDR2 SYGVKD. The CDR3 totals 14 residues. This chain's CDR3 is CAVSEQGGAAEQYF. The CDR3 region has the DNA TGTGCCGTCAGTGAACAGGGGGGGGCGGCCGAGCAGTACTTC.

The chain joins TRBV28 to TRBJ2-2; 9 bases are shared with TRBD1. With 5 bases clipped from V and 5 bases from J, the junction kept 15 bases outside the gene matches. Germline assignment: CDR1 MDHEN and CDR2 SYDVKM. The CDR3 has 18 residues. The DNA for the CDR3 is TGTGCCAGCAGTGCGAACAGGGGGCCCTCATTGAAGACCGGGGAGCTGTTTTTT. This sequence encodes CASSANRGPSLKTGELFF.

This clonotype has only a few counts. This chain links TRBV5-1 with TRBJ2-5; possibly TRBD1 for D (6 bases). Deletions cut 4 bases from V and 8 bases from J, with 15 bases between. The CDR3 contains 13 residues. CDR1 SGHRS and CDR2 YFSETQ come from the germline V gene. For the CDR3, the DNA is TGCGCCAGCAGCATAGGGGGAGACGCAACCCAGTACTTC. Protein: CASSIGGDATQYF.

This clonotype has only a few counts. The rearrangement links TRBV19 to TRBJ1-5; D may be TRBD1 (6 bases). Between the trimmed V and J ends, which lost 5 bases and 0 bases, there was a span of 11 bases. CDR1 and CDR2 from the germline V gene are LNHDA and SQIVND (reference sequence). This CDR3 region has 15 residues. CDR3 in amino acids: CASSARGPSNQPQHF. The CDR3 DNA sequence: TGTGCCAGTAGTGCCAGGGGTCCTAGCAATCAGCCCCAGCATTTT. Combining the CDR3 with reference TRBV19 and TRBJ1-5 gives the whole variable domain DGGITQSPKYLFRKEGQNVTLSCEQNLNHDAMYWYRQDPGQGLRLIYYSQIVNDFQKGDIAEGYSVSREKKESFPLTVTSAQKNPTAFYLCASSARGPSNQPQHFGDGTRLSIL.

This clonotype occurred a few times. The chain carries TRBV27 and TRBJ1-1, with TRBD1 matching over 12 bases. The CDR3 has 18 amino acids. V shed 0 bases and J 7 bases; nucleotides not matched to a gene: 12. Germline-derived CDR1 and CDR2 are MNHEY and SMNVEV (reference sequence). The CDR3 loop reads CASSLSKLPGTGGHEAFF. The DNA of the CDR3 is TGTGCCAGCAGTTTATCAAAACTTCCCGGGACAGGGGGCCATGAAGCTTTCTTT.

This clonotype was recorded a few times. The CDR3: CASSPSSRASGANVLTF. The DNA for the CDR3 is TGCGCCAGCAGCCCCAGTTCGAGAGCATCTGGGGCCAACGTCCTGACTTTC. The V gene is TRBV4-1, the J gene TRBJ2-6; D remains ambiguous. Germline V lookup: CDR1 MGHRA, CDR2 YSYEKL. V lost 4 bases and J lost 1, with 14 bases in between. The length of the CDR3 is 17 residues.

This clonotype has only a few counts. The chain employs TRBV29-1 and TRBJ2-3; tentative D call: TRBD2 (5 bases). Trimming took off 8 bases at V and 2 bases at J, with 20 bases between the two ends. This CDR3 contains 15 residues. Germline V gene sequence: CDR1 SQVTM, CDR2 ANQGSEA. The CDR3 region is CSMRFRGFLTDTQYF. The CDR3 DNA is TGCAGCATGAGGTTTCGGGGATTTCTCACAGATACGCAGTATTTT.

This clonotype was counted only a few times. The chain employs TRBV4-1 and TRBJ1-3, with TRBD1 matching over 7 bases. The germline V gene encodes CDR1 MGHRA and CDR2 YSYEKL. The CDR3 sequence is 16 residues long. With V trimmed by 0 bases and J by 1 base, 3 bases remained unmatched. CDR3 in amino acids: CASSQEGGLSGNTIYF. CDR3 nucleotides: TGCGCCAGCAGCCAAGAAGGGGGCTTATCTGGAAACACCATATATTTT.

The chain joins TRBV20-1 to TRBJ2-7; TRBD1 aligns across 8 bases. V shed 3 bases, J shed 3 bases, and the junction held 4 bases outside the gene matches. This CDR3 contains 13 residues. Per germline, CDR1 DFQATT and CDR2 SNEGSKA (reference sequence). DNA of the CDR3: TGCAGTGCTAGTAACAGGGGGTACTACGAGCAGTACTTC. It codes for CSASNRGYYEQYF.

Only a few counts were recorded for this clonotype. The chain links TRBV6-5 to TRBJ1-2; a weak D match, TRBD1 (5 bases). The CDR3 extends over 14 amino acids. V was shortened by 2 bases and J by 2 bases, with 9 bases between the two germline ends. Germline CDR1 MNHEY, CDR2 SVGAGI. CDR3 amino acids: CASSYQGSNYGYTF. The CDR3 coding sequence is TGTGCCAGCAGTTACCAGGGTAGCAACTATGGCTACACCTTC.

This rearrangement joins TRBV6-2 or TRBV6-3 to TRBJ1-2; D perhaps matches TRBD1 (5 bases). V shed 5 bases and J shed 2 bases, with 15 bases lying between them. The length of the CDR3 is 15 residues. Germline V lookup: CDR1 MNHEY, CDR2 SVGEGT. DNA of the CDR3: TGTGCCAGCAGTGAGACCGGGACCGCGAACTATGGCTACACCTTC. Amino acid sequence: CASSETGTANYGYTF.

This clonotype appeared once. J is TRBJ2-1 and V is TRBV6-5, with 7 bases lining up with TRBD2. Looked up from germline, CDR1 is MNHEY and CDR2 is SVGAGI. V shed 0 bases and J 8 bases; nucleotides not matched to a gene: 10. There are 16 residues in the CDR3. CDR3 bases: TGTGCCAGCAGTTACTCGAGATTAGCGGGTGTCTATGAGCAGTTCTTC. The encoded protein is CASSYSRLAGVYEQFF.

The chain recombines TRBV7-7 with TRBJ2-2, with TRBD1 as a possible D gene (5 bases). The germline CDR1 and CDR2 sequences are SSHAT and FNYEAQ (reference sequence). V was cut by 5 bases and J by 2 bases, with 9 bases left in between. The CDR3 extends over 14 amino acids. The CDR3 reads CASSIQANTGELFF. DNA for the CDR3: TGTGCCAGCAGCATACAGGCTAACACCGGGGAGCTGTTTTTT. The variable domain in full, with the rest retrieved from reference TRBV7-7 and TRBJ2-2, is GAGVSQSPRYKVTKRGQDVTLRCDPISSHATLYWYQQALGQGPEFLTYFNYEAQPDKSGLPSDRFSAERPEGSISTLTIQRTEQRDSAMYRCASSIQANTGELFFGEGSRLTVL.

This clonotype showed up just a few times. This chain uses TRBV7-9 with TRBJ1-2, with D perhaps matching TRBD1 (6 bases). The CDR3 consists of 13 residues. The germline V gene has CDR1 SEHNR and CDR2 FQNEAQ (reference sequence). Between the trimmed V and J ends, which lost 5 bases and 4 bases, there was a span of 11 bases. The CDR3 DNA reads TGTGCCAGCAGCGCAACAGGGCCCTATGGCTACACCTTC. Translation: CASSATGPYGYTF.

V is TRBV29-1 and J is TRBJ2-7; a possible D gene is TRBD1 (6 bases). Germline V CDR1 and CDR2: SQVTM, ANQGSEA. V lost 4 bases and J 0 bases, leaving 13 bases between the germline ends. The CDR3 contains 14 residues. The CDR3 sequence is CSVGAQQGSYEQYF. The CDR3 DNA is TGCAGCGTTGGGGCCCAACAGGGCTCCTACGAGCAGTACTTC.

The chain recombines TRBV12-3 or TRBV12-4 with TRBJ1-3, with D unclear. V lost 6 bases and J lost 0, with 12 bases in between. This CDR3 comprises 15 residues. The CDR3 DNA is TGTGCCAGCAGCTCACCCGGGCCCTCTGGAAACACCATATATTTT. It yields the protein CASSSPGPSGNTIYF.

The DNA for the CDR3 is TGTGCCAGCAGCTTGAAGGGTATAGACCCTGGGGCCAACGTCCTGACTTTC. Amino acids: CASSLKGIDPGANVLTF. This chain connects TRBV7-9 to TRBJ2-6, with D unclear. CDR1 SEHNR and CDR2 FQNEAQ come from the germline V gene (reference sequence). The V and J ends lost 3 bases and 2 bases respectively, with 14 bases between them. The CDR3 runs 17 residues. The variable domain in full, with the rest retrieved from reference TRBV7-9 and TRBJ2-6, is DTGVSQNPRHKITKRGQNVTFRCDPISEHNRLYWYRQTLGQGPEFLTYFQNEAQLEKSRLLSDRFSAERPKGSFSTLEIQRTEQGDSAMYLCASSLKGIDPGANVLTFGAGSRLTVL.